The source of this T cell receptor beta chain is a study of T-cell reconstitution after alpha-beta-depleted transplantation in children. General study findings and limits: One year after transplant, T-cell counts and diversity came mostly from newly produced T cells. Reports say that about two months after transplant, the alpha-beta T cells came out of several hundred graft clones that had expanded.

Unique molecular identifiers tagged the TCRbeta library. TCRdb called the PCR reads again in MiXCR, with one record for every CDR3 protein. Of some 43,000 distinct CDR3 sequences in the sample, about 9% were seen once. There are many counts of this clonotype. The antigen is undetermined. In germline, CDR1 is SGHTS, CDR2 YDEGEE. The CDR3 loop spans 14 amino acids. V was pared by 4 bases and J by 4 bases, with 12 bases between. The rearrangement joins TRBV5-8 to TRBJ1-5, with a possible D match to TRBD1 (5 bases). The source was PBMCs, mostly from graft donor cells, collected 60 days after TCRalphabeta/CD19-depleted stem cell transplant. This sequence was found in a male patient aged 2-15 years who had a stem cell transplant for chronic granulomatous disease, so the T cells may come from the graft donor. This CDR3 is CASSEGLTNQPQHF. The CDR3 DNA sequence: TGTGCCAGCAGCGAGGGACTTACGAATCAGCCCCAGCATTTT.